The 10 T cell receptor beta chains below come from one sample, sequenced in a study of cytomegalovirus exposure and HLA in healthy donors. Measured with immunoSEQ multiplex PCR; TCRdb has only the in-frame clones, and not every one. The data contain 350,000 or so clones, approximately 90% of them seen just once; the ten biggest clones take up roughly 0.8%. Sample: PBMCs. These receptors were taken from a woman aged 18-29 years in good health and CMV-seronegative.

About this clone itself: The same CDR3 also results from other DNA sequences found in this sample. The genes are TRBV5-1 and TRBJ2-5; a weak D match, TRBD2 (5 bases). This CDR3 is built from 12 residues. Per the germline V gene, CDR1 is SGHRS and CDR2 is YFSETQ. V was cut by 2 bases and J by 3 bases, with 5 bases left in between. The CDR3 nucleotides are TGCGCCAGCAGCTTCGGGGAAGAGACCCAGTACTTC. Amino acids: CASSFGEETQYF.

The chain employs TRBV4-3 and TRBJ2-7; D is uncertain. This CDR3 has 14 amino acids. Germline V gene sequence: CDR1 LGHNA, CDR2 YSLEER. V was pared by 2 bases and J by 2 bases, with 10 bases between. The CDR3 spells CASSQSPGAYEQYF. As DNA, the CDR3 is TGCGCCAGCAGCCAATCCCCTGGAGCCTACGAGCAGTACTTC.

The rearrangement uses TRBV5-1 and TRBJ2-1, with 12 positions matching TRBD2. The CDR3 totals 20 residues. J gave up 0 bases and V 3 bases, and 13 bases lay outside the gene matches. CDR1 is SGHRS and CDR2 is YFSETQ in the germline V gene. The CDR3 protein is CASSSPPGLAGTSSYNEQFF. CDR3 nucleotides: TGCGCCAGCAGCTCGCCCCCCGGACTAGCGGGGACGAGCTCCTACAATGAGCAGTTCTTC.

Concerning this clone: Distinct nucleotide sequences in the sample also encode this CDR3. The rearrangement links TRBV28 to TRBJ2-7, with D possibly TRBD2 on 6 matching bases. Trimming took 6 bases from V and 3 from J, leaving 12 bases between them. The CDR3 extends over 13 amino acids. Looked up from germline, CDR1 is MDHEN and CDR2 is SYDVKM. CDR3 sequence (DNA): TGTGCCAGCAGCCCCCCCGGGGGCTACGAGCAGTACTTC. It specifies CASSPPGGYEQYF. Drawing the rest from reference TRBV28 and TRBJ2-7, the complete variable domain is DVKVTQSSRYLVKRTGEKVFLECVQDMDHENMFWYRQDPGLGLRLIYFSYDVKMKEKGDIPEGYSVSREKKERFSLILESASTNQTSMYLCASSPPGGYEQYFGPGTRLTVT.

This CDR3 is CASSLGPLAGGDEQFF. The CDR3, as DNA: TGTGCCAGCAGCTTAGGCCCCCTAGCGGGTGGGGATGAGCAGTTCTTC. The genes are TRBV11-2 and TRBJ2-1, with 8 nucleotides matching TRBD2. The CDR3 is 16 residues long. The germline gives CDR1 SGHAT, CDR2 FQNNGV. V dropped 1 base and J dropped 8; count of bases not matched to a gene: 10.

The V gene is TRBV5-1, the J gene TRBJ2-3; 7 nucleotides match TRBD1. The CDR3 extends over 15 amino acids. The germline CDR1 and CDR2 sequences are SGHRS and YFSETQ. The junction had 7 bases not matched to a gene; V was cut back by 3 bases and J by 3 bases. The CDR3 loop is CASSSPGQTTDTQYF. The CDR3 nucleotides read TGCGCCAGCAGCTCCCCGGGACAGACAACAGATACGCAGTATTTT. Together with reference TRBV5-1 and TRBJ2-3, the CDR3 gives the full variable domain: KAGVTQTPRYLIKTRGQQVTLSCSPISGHRSVSWYQQTPGQGLQFLFEYFSETQRNKGNFPGRFSGRQFSNSRSEMNVSTLELGDSALYLCASSSPGQTTDTQYFGPGTRLTVL.

This clone appeared a single time. The chain uses TRBV18 and TRBJ2-7; the match to TRBD1 covers 7 bases. Germline V gene data show CDR1 as KGHSH and CDR2 as LQKENI. J gave up 6 bases and V 1 base, and 9 bases lay outside the gene matches. CDR3 length: 15 amino acids. The CDR3 reads CASSPLTTGDGEQYF. The CDR3 DNA is TGTGCCAGCTCACCACTAACAACAGGGGACGGCGAGCAGTACTTC.

This chain uses TRBV7-4 with TRBJ2-1; 7 bases agree with TRBD2. Germline V gene data show CDR1 as SGHVT and CDR2 as SQSDAQ. CDR3 length: 16 amino acids. V was pared by 5 bases and J by 10 bases, with 17 bases of the junction left unmatched. CDR3 in amino acids: CASSGSGPPPHREQFF. The CDR3 bases are TGTGCCAGCAGCGGTAGCGGGCCCCCTCCTCACAGGGAGCAGTTCTTC.

This chain joins TRBV19 and TRBJ2-7, with unresolved D. The CDR3 consists of 14 residues. Germline-derived CDR1 and CDR2 are LNHDA and SQIVND (reference sequence). V dropped 5 bases and J dropped 0 bases, with 11 bases sitting between them. CDR3 nucleotides: TGTGCCAGTAGTGTCGCCGTGAGCTCCTACGAGCAGTACTTC. Protein sequence: CASSVAVSSYEQYF. Based on the CDR3 plus reference TRBV19 and TRBJ2-7, the full variable domain is DGGITQSPKYLFRKEGQNVTLSCEQNLNHDAMYWYRQDPGQGLRLIYYSQIVNDFQKGDIAEGYSVSREKKESFPLTVTSAQKNPTAFYLCASSVAVSSYEQYFGPGTRLTVT.

The DNA of the CDR3 is TGTGCCAGAAGCTCAACCCTAGCGGGAGGGGACAATGAGCAGTTCTTC. This translates into CARSSTLAGGDNEQFF. The chain combines TRBV5-3 with TRBJ2-1, with TRBD2 matching over 12 bases. TRBV5-3 is sorted into the ORF group, with uncertain function. The junction had 6 bases not matched to a gene; V was cut back by 3 bases and J by 5 bases. The CDR3 runs 16 residues.